The clone carrying this T cell receptor beta chain showed up many times. The antigen remains unidentified. Using RNA transcripts as the source, TCR beta CDR3 regions were amplified. A set of HTBI primers served as the primers for a first-round RT-PCR of the TCR CDR3. MiXCR, applied by TCRdb to the multiplex PCR reads, yields one record per CDR3 protein. The table records fewer than 450,000 distinct CDR3 sequences, about a sixth of them present only once. The entry originates in a study of T cells in Graves' hyperthyroidism and ophthalmopathy. Regarding the study as a whole: Prediction of ophthalmopathy progression came a median approximately 6 months pre-onset.

The CDR3 spans 14 residues. CDR1 is SGHRS and CDR2 is YFSETQ in the germline V gene. V lost 4 bases, J lost 1 base, and 12 bases lay in between. V gene TRBV5-1 combines with J gene TRBJ2-7, with D uncertain. The origin of this receptor is a woman in her thirties with Graves' hyperthyroidism that later progressed to Graves' ophthalmopathy. What was sequenced was blood. In nucleotides, the CDR3 is TGCGCCAGCAGCCCTGCGGACCGATCCTACGAGCAGTACTTC. Its protein is CASSPADRSYEQYF.